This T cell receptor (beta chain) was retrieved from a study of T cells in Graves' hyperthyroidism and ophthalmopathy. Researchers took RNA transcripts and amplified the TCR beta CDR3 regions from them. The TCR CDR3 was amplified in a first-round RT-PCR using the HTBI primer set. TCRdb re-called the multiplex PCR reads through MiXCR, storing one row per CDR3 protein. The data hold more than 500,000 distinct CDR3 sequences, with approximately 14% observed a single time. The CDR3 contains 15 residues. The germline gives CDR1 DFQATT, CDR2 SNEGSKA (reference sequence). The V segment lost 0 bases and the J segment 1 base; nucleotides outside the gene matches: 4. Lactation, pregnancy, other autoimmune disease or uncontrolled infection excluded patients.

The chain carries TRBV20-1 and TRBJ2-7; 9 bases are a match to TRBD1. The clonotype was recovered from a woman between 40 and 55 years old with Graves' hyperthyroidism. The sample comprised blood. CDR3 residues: CSARDGTGLSYEQYF. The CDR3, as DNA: TGCAGTGCTAGAGATGGGACAGGGTTATCCTACGAGCAGTACTTC.